Below are 4 T cell receptor beta chains sequenced from a single sample in a study of blood T cell repertoires in COVID-19. This table comes from immunoSEQ multiplex PCR, and its TCRdb copy is limited to in-frame clones, with some not included. The table records approximately 260,000 clones, 86% of them present only once. The specimen sequenced was peripheral blood. All receptors derive from a man in his late teens or twenties with active or convalescent COVID-19.

The rearrangement uses TRBV7-3 and TRBJ2-5, with 8 bases lining up with TRBD2. The germline gives CDR1 SGHTA, CDR2 FQGTGA. The CDR3 consists of 16 residues. Losses at the gene ends were 2 bases for V and 2 bases for J; bases not matched to a gene: 7. The CDR3: CASSLGLGGGQETQYF. CDR3 DNA: TGTGCCAGCAGCTTAGGTTTGGGCGGGGGGCAAGAGACCCAGTACTTC. The whole variable domain, remainder taken from reference TRBV7-3 and TRBJ2-5, is GAGVSQTPSNKVTEKGKYVELRCDPISGHTALYWYRQSLGQGPEFLIYFQGTGAADDSGLPNDRFFAVRPEGSVSTLKIQRTERGDSAVYLCASSLGLGGGQETQYFGPGTRLLVL.

The chain carries TRBV7-3 and TRBJ1-2; TRBD1 is a possible D gene (5 bases). Trimming removed 2 bases from V and 6 bases from J, with 16 bases in between. The CDR3 loop spans 15 amino acids. The germline CDR1 and CDR2 sequences are SGHTA and FQGTGA. CDR3 in amino acids: CASSLFAGQLNGYTF. The CDR3 DNA sequence: TGTGCCAGCAGCTTATTCGCAGGACAATTAAATGGCTACACCTTC.

CDR3 DNA: TGTGCCAGCGGACAGGACTCCTACGAGCAGTACTTC. It specifies CASGQDSYEQYF. The chain couples TRBV28 to TRBJ2-7; 7 bases agree with TRBD1. This CDR3 spans 12 amino acids. Trimming removed 8 bases from V and 0 bases from J; junction bases left unmatched: 1. Germline CDR1 reads MDHEN; CDR2 reads SYDVKM.

The J gene is TRBJ2-5, the V gene TRBV2; TRBD2 matches at 10 bases. The V and J ends lost 7 bases and 4 bases, in that order; junction bases with no gene match: 9. Germline CDR1 is SNHLY and CDR2 is FYNNEI. There are 15 residues in the CDR3. The CDR3 DNA sequence: TGTGCCAGCATACCTAGCGGGGGCTCGGGAGAGACCCAGTACTTC. Amino acid sequence: CASIPSGGSGETQYF.